Following are 29 T cell receptor beta chains from one sample sequenced in a study of OX40 agonist ivuxolimab in advanced cancers. Here immunoSEQ multiplex PCR was the method, and the copy in TCRdb shows in-frame clones only, minus some. This table has about 45,000 clones, roughly 90% appearing once. Sequences were derived from CD4+ or CD8+ T cells sorted from blood, sampled in a trial of the OX40 agonist ivuxolimab. These receptors all come from an adult with an advanced solid tumor such as melanoma, head and neck, liver or kidney cancer.

J is TRBJ1-1 and V is TRBV19; the match to TRBD1 covers 7 bases. This CDR3 has 16 residues. Trimming removed 2 bases from V and 0 bases from J; junction bases left unmatched: 6. Germline V gene lookup returns CDR1 LNHDA and CDR2 SQIVND (reference sequence). CDR3 coding DNA: TGTGCCAGTAGTATATCCGGGACAGCGATGAACACTGAAGCTTTCTTT. Its translation: CASSISGTAMNTEAFF.

This chain links TRBV11-2 with TRBJ2-1; no clear D. Germline CDR1 reads SGHAT; CDR2 reads FQNNGV. The V and J ends lost 5 bases and 7 bases respectively, with 21 bases between them. This CDR3 contains 16 residues. CDR3 amino acids: CASSEPGGLGRNEQFF. Written as DNA, the CDR3 is TGTGCCAGCAGCGAACCAGGTGGGTTAGGGCGGAATGAGCAGTTCTTC.

This clone was observed once. The rearrangement joins TRBV7-9 to TRBJ2-7; maybe TRBD1 (6 bases). The germline V gene encodes CDR1 SEHNR and CDR2 FQNEAQ (reference sequence). Trimming shortened V by 5 bases and J by 2 bases, and 10 bases separated the two germline ends. This CDR3 has 13 residues. The CDR3 sequence is CASSPGQPYEQYF. CDR3 coding DNA: TGTGCCAGCAGCCCTGGACAGCCCTACGAGCAGTACTTC.

The DNA of the CDR3 is TGTGCCATCAGAATGACAGGGGAAGGAAACACCATATATTTT. Translating it yields CAIRMTGEGNTIYF. The chain is built from TRBV10-3 and TRBJ1-3; 8 nucleotides agree with TRBD1. The trim removed 6 bases at V and 4 bases at J, leaving 5 bases unmatched. CDR1 and CDR2 (germline): ENHRY, SYGVKD. This CDR3 comprises 14 residues.

The sample holds one count of this clone. This chain uses TRBV19 with TRBJ1-4; D gene ambiguous. The CDR3 sequence is 15 residues long. Trimming left V 6 bases short and J 8 bases short, with 19 bases between. Germline CDR1 reads LNHDA; CDR2 reads SQIVND (reference sequence). The CDR3 spells CASRPDTPLREKLFF. The DNA of the CDR3 is TGTGCCAGTAGACCCGACACCCCCTTAAGGGAAAAACTGTTTTTT.

The chain carries TRBV30 and TRBJ1-1, with no clear D. CDR3 length equals 12 residues. Germline V gene data show CDR1 as GTSNPN and CDR2 as SVGIG (reference sequence). V lost 4 bases and J 2 bases, leaving 8 bases between the germline ends. CDR3 DNA: TGTGCCTGGAATAATGGCAACACTGAAGCTTTCTTT. Its protein product is CAWNNGNTEAFF.

The DNA for the CDR3 is TGTGCCAGCACCCCGAGGGGGCCGATCCTAAATGAAAAACTGTTTTTT. It translates to CASTPRGPILNEKLFF. The chain is built from TRBV7-9 and TRBJ1-4; 7 bases agree with TRBD1. The CDR3 covers 16 residues. Germline loops: CDR1 SEHNR, CDR2 FQNEAQ (reference sequence). V lost 7 bases, J lost 5 bases, and 13 bases stayed unmatched.

This rearrangement joins TRBV28 to TRBJ2-5; D is ambiguous. Between the trimmed V and J ends, which lost 6 bases and 3 bases, there was a span of 17 bases. CDR1 and CDR2 from the germline V gene are MDHEN and SYDVKM. The CDR3 totals 15 residues. As DNA, the CDR3 is TGTGCCAGCAGCCACTGGCGGACCCAGAAAGAGACCCAGTACTTC. Encoded protein: CASSHWRTQKETQYF.

V gene TRBV29-1 combines with J gene TRBJ2-7; D uncertain. The CDR3 loop spans 13 amino acids. Germline-derived CDR1 and CDR2 are SQVTM and ANQGSEA. With 2 bases removed from V and 4 bases from J, the gap between germline ends came to 12 bases. The CDR3 nucleotides read TGCAGCGTTGAATTGGGCTACTCTTACGAGCAGTACTTC. Translating gives CSVELGYSYEQYF.

The genes are TRBV2 and TRBJ2-7; TRBD2 is a possible D gene (6 bases). The CDR3 runs 15 residues. Trimming removed 8 bases at V and 1 base at J, with 18 bases between. CDR1 is SNHLY and CDR2 is FYNNEI in the germline V gene. The CDR3 nucleotides are TGTGCCAGCGGGAACCTTGGGACTGGATCCTACGAGCAGTACTTC. Its translation is CASGNLGTGSYEQYF.

This chain uses TRBV6-6 with TRBJ2-1; tentatively, D is TRBD2 (5 bases). The CDR3 runs to 15 residues. Germline V gene data show CDR1 as MNHNY and CDR2 as SVGAGI (reference sequence). Trimming removed 1 base at V and 6 bases at J, with 13 bases between. This CDR3 is CASSYYGGLTNEQFF. The CDR3 nucleotides read TGTGCCAGCAGTTACTACGGAGGCCTAACCAATGAGCAGTTCTTC.

This sequence joins TRBV19 and TRBJ2-3; 7 nucleotides line up with TRBD2. V was pared by 11 bases and J by 1 base, with 9 bases of the junction left unmatched. There are 14 residues in the CDR3. The germline gives CDR1 LNHDA, CDR2 SQIVND (reference sequence). The CDR3 sequence: CAVRVAGGTDTQYF. CDR3 bases: TGTGCCGTGAGAGTGGCGGGGGGCACAGATACGCAGTATTTT.

The count of this clone is one. This chain connects TRBV5-1 to TRBJ1-3; D gene ambiguous. The CDR3 has 16 amino acids. Germline-derived CDR1 and CDR2 are SGHRS and YFSETQ. The ends were cut back, 4 bases at V and 2 bases at J, with 16 bases in the middle. The CDR3: CASSLSGPRAGNTIYF. The DNA of the CDR3 is TGCGCCAGCAGCCTTTCGGGCCCACGGGCTGGAAACACCATATATTTT.

V and J are TRBV9 and TRBJ2-7; the D gene could be TRBD1 or TRBD2 (5 bases each). The CDR3 length is 16 residues. Per germline, CDR1 SGDLS and CDR2 YYNGEE. V was cut by 4 bases and J by 3 bases, with 20 bases left in between. The CDR3 here is CASSTPRWGTGYEQYF. In DNA, the CDR3 is TGTGCCAGCAGCACACCGCGGTGGGGGACGGGCTACGAGCAGTACTTC.

The rearrangement joins TRBV27 to TRBJ2-7; 8 positions match TRBD2. Per germline, CDR1 MNHEY and CDR2 SMNVEV (reference sequence). The V segment lost 5 bases and the J segment 2 bases; nucleotides outside the gene matches: 14. This CDR3 comprises 17 residues. The CDR3 nucleotides read TGTGCCAGCAGTGACCAGTCCCTGAGCGGGAGAGCCTACGAGCAGTACTTC. This sequence encodes CASSDQSLSGRAYEQYF.

This chain uses TRBV4-2 with TRBJ2-7, with TRBD1 as a possible D gene (6 bases). V gave up 2 bases and J gave up 5 bases, with 16 bases separating them. Looked up from germline, CDR1 is LGHNA and CDR2 is YNFKEQ. The CDR3 extends over 15 amino acids. CDR3 sequence: CASSQLSGDTDEQYF. In DNA, the CDR3 is TGTGCCAGCAGCCAATTATCAGGGGATACCGACGAGCAGTACTTC.

The J gene is TRBJ1-1, the V gene TRBV12-2. TRBV12-2 is classified as a pseudogene. The CDR3 totals 16 residues. The CDR3, as DNA: TGTGCAAGTCGTCCAGCGGGCGGGGAAGGTGGCACTGAAGCTTTCTTT. Its translation is CASRPAGGEGGTEAFF.

The chain carries TRBV28 and TRBJ2-3; D not resolved. The CDR3 is 14 amino acids. The germline gives CDR1 MDHEN, CDR2 SYDVKM. Trimming pared 4 bases from V and 6 bases from J, leaving 14 bases between. Here the CDR3 reads CASSSNWAMDTQYF. As DNA, the CDR3 is TGTGCCAGCAGTTCGAACTGGGCAATGGATACGCAGTATTTT.

V and J are TRBV7-9 and TRBJ1-5; D uncertain. The germline V and J ends were trimmed by 8 bases and 6 bases, with 11 bases remaining between them. The CDR3 is made up of 12 amino acids. Germline V gene lookup returns CDR1 SEHNR and CDR2 FQNEAQ (reference sequence). The CDR3 DNA sequence: TGTGCCAGCTCGAAGGATGGTCAGCCCCAGCATTTT. Translation: CASSKDGQPQHF.

This sequence joins TRBV7-6 and TRBJ1-1; 8 nucleotides match TRBD1. The CDR3 consists of 16 residues. The V and J ends lost 7 bases and 1 base, in that order; junction bases with no gene match: 11. Germline V gene data show CDR1 as SGHVS and CDR2 as FNYEAQ. This CDR3 is CASKAGQGASNTEAFF. Here the CDR3 DNA reads TGTGCCAGCAAAGCCGGGCAGGGGGCCTCGAACACTGAAGCTTTCTTT.

This sequence joins TRBV7-8 and TRBJ2-7, with 12 bases matching TRBD1. V trimming: 5 bases; J trimming: 7 bases; junction bases outside the gene matches: 6. The CDR3 runs 14 residues. The V gene's germline CDR1 is SGHVS and CDR2 FQNEAQ. The DNA of the CDR3 is TGTGCCAGCAGCGCCCGGGACAGGGGGCAAGAGCAGTACTTC. Encoded protein: CASSARDRGQEQYF. Full variable domain (rest looked up from reference TRBV7-8 and TRBJ2-7): GAGVSQSPRYKVAKRGQDVALRCDPISGHVSLFWYQQALGQGPEFLTYFQNEAQLDKSGLPSDRFFAERPEGSVSTLKIQRTQQEDSAVYLCASSARDRGQEQYFGPGTRLTVT.

This clone was seen once. CDR3 in DNA: TGTGCCAGCGCCCAGGGAAGCTCTGGAAACACCATATATTTT. Its protein is CASAQGSSGNTIYF. The chain carries TRBV13 and TRBJ1-3, with D possibly matching TRBD1 (5 bases). CDR1 and CDR2 from the germline V gene are PRHDT and FYEKMQ (reference sequence). This CDR3 contains 14 residues. Trimming removed 8 bases at V and 0 bases at J, with 11 bases between.

CDR3 loop: CARRPVIYTDTQYF. CDR3 coding DNA: TGTGCCAGGCGGCCGGTGATTTACACAGATACGCAGTATTTT. V is TRBV2 and J is TRBJ2-3, with no clear D. The germline V and J ends were trimmed by 9 bases and 2 bases, with 15 bases remaining between them. This CDR3 contains 14 residues. The germline V gene has CDR1 SNHLY and CDR2 FYNNEI. Full variable domain (outside the CDR3, taken from reference TRBV2 and TRBJ2-3): EPEVTQTPSHQVTQMGQEVILRCVPISNHLYFYWYRQILGQKVEFLVSFYNNEISEKSEIFDDQFSVERPDGSNFTLKIRSTKLEDSAMYFCARRPVIYTDTQYFGPGTRLTVL.

The CDR3 protein is CASSGREGRNQPQHF. The CDR3 DNA follows: TGTGCCAGCAGTGGGAGGGAAGGTCGCAATCAGCCCCAGCATTTT. The chain uses TRBV2 and TRBJ1-5, with no clear D. Deletions cut 4 bases from V and 2 bases from J, with 12 bases between. The CDR3 contains 15 residues. Germline values: CDR1 SNHLY, CDR2 FYNNEI.

The CDR3 DNA reads as TGCGCCAGCTGTTCAATGGGAAACATTAACTATGGCTACACCTTC. Its protein product is CASCSMGNINYGYTF. The chain links TRBV10-1 to TRBJ1-2; D unclear. Trimming took off 8 bases at V and 1 base at J, with 17 bases between the two ends. This CDR3 has 15 amino acids. Germline V gene data show CDR1 as WNHNN and CDR2 as SYGVQD (reference sequence).

CDR3 in amino acids: CASSGGRRELFF. CDR3 coding DNA: TGTGCCAGCAGTGGTGGGCGCCGGGAGCTGTTTTTT. The chain links TRBV11-3 to TRBJ2-2; D is undetermined. CDR1 is SGHNT, CDR2 YENEEA, per germline. The CDR3 extends over 12 amino acids. Between the trimmed V and J ends, which lost 6 bases and 9 bases, there was a span of 11 bases.

This chain connects TRBV7-8 to TRBJ2-7, with TRBD2 matching 8 bases. With 5 bases clipped from V and 3 bases from J, the junction kept 6 bases outside the gene matches. This CDR3 is built from 14 residues. Looked up from germline, CDR1 is SGHVS and CDR2 is FQNEAQ. The CDR3 DNA reads TGTGCCAGCAGCACCCTTAGCGGGGACTACGAGCAGTACTTC. It is translated as CASSTLSGDYEQYF.

The chain carries TRBV7-9 and TRBJ1-4; possibly TRBD1 for D (5 bases). The CDR3 is 16 residues long. Germline CDR1 is SEHNR and CDR2 is FQNEAQ (reference sequence). V lost 2 bases, J lost 2 bases, and 12 bases lay in between. CDR3 DNA: TGTGCCAGCAGCTTACTCAGGGTCTATACTAATGAAAAACTGTTTTTT. Its translation: CASSLLRVYTNEKLFF.

V and J are TRBV4-1 and TRBJ2-7; 7 positions match TRBD1. The CDR3 is 15 residues long. Germline V gene data show CDR1 as MGHRA and CDR2 as YSYEKL. V lost 0 bases and J lost 2; bases outside the gene matches: 4. CDR3 nucleotide sequence: TGCGCCAGCAGCCAAGATCTGGGGACAGCCTACGAGCAGTACTTC. Encoded protein: CASSQDLGTAYEQYF.